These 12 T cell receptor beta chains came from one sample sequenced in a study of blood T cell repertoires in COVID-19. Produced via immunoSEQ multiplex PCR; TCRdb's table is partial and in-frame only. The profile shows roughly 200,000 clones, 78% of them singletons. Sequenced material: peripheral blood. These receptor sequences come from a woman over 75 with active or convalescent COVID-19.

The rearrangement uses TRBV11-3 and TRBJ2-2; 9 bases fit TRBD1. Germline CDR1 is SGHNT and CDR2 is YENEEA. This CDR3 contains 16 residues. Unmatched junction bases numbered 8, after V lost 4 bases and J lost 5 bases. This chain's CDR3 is CASSSDGTGWTGELFF. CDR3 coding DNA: TGTGCCAGCAGCTCAGACGGGACAGGGTGGACCGGGGAGCTGTTTTTT. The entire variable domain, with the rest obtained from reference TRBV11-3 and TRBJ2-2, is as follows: EAGVVQSPRYKIIEKKQPVAFWCNPISGHNTLYWYLQNLGQGPELLIRYENEEAVDDSQLPKDRFSAERLKGVDSTLKIQPAELGDSAVYLCASSSDGTGWTGELFFGEGSRLTVL.

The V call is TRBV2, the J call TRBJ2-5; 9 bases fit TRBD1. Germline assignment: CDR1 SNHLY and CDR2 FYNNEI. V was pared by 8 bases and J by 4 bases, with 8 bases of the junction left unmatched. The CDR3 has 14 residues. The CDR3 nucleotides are TGTGCCAGCTCAAGACAGGGGGAAGGAGAGACCCAGTACTTC. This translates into CASSRQGEGETQYF.

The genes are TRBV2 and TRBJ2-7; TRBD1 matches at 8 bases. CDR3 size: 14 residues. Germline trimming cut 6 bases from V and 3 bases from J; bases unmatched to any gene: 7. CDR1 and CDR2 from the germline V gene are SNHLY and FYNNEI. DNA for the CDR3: TGTGCCAGCAGGAGGGGACAGGCCGACTACGAGCAGTACTTC. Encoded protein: CASRRGQADYEQYF.

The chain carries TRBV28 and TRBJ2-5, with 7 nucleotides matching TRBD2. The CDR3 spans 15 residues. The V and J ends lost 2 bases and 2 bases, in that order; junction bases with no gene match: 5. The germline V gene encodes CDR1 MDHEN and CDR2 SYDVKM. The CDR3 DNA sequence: TGTGCCAGCAGTTTAATTCTAGCGGTACAAGAGACCCAGTACTTC. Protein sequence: CASSLILAVQETQYF.

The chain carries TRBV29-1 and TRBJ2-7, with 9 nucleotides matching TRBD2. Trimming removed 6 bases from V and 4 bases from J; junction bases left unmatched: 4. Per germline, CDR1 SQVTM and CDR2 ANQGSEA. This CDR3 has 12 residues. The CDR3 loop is CSVSSGAYEQYF. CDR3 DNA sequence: TGCAGCGTATCTAGCGGGGCGTACGAGCAGTACTTC.

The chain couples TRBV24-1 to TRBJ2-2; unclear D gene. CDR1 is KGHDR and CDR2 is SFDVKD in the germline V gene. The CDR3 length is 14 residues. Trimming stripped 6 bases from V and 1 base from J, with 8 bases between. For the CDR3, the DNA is TGTGCCACCAGTCACAGTAAGAACACCGGGGAGCTGTTTTTT. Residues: CATSHSKNTGELFF.

CDR3 amino acids: CATSRDSPASGKNIQYF. The CDR3 nucleotides read TGTGCCACCAGCAGAGATAGTCCTGCATCAGGCAAAAACATTCAGTACTTC. This chain links TRBV15 with TRBJ2-4, with unresolved D. V lost 0 bases and J 3 bases, leaving 15 bases between the germline ends. In germline, CDR1 is LNHNV, CDR2 YYDKDF (reference sequence). The CDR3 length is 17 residues.

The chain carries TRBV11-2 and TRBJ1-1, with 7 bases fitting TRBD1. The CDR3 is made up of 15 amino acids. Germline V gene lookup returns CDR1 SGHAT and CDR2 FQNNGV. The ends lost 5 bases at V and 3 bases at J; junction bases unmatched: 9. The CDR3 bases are TGTGCCAGCAGCCTCGGACAGGTTATCCACACTGAAGCTTTCTTT. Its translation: CASSLGQVIHTEAFF.

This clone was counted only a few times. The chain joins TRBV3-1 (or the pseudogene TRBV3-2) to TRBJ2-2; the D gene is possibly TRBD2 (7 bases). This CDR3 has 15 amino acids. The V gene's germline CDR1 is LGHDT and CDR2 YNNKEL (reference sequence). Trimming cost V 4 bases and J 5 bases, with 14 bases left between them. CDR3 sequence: CASSLGGARTGELFF. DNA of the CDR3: TGTGCCAGCAGCCTGGGGGGGGCGCGGACCGGGGAGCTGTTTTTT.

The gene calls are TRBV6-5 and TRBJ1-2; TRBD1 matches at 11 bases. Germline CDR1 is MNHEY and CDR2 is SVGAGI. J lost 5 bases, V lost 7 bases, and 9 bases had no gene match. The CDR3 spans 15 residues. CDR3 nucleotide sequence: TGTGCCAGCAACCCGGACAGGGGGCAATGGTATGGCTACACCTTC. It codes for CASNPDRGQWYGYTF.

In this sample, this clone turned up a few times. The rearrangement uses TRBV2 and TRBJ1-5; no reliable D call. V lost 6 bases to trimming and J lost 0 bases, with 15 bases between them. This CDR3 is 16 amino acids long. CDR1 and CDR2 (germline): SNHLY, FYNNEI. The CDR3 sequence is CASRAAGVYSNQPQHF. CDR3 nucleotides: TGTGCCAGCAGGGCTGCCGGGGTCTATAGCAATCAGCCCCAGCATTTT. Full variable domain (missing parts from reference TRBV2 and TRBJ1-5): EPEVTQTPSHQVTQMGQEVILRCVPISNHLYFYWYRQILGQKVEFLVSFYNNEISEKSEIFDDQFSVERPDGSNFTLKIRSTKLEDSAMYFCASRAAGVYSNQPQHFGDGTRLSIL.

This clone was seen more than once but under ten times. In DNA form, the CDR3 reads TGCGCCAGCAGACATGGCAATCAGCCCCAGCATTTT. Amino acids: CASRHGNQPQHF. V and J are TRBV10-1 and TRBJ1-5; unclear D gene. Germline CDR1 and CDR2: WNHNN and SYGVQD (reference sequence). The CDR3 totals 12 residues. Deletions cut 6 bases from V and 2 bases from J, with 5 bases between.